This T cell receptor (beta chain) comes out of a study of beta chain features in type 1 diabetes. Study findings and constraints: In every one of the four CD4+ subsets, TCRB CDR3s were moderately but significantly shorter in Type 1 diabetes patients.

Reverse transcription of all isolated RNA meant that expressed TCRB transcripts were sequenced. The table came from immunoSEQ multiplex PCR; TCRdb's copy has only in-frame clones and leaves some out. Of 150,000 to 200,000 clones listed, roughly 9% were seen once; the top ten hold 0.7%. CDR1 is MGHDK and CDR2 is SYGVNS in the germline V gene. This CDR3 contains 17 residues. Trimming at V came to 3 bases and at J to 5 bases, leaving 10 bases not matched to a gene. On this clone itself: Its antigen is not known.

Sequences were obtained from central memory CD4+ T cells from blood. The chain joins TRBV25-1 to TRBJ2-5; 12 bases map to TRBD1. This TCR was sampled from a woman under 40 with type 1 diabetes. CDR3 residues: CASSDLGGQGARETQYF. The CDR3, as DNA: TGTGCCAGCAGTGACCTGGGGGGACAGGGGGCTCGGGAGACCCAGTACTTC.